The 3 T cell receptor beta chains in this list originate from one sample, sequenced in a study of cytomegalovirus exposure and HLA in healthy donors. Primers included in the PCR were 60 Vbeta and 13 Jbeta primers. Profiled with immunoSEQ multiplex PCR; TCRdb holds only in-frame clones, not every one. The data contain about 98,000 clones, around 68% of them singletons. Sequenced material: PBMCs. These receptors were taken from a female donor in good health and CMV-seronegative.

CDR3 loop: CASSLGLAGGQETQYF. The CDR3 nucleotides read TGTGCCAGCAGCTTAGGACTAGCGGGAGGTCAAGAGACCCAGTACTTC. The chain couples TRBV7-2 to TRBJ2-5; TRBD2 agrees at 13 bases. CDR1 is SGHTA and CDR2 is FQGNSA in the germline V gene. The junction had 1 base not matched to a gene; V was cut back by 1 base and J by 2 bases. The CDR3 is made up of 16 amino acids.

The rearrangement uses TRBV29-1 and TRBJ1-1; a weak D match, TRBD1 (5 bases). V was clipped by 3 bases and J by 4 bases, with 9 bases between them. There are 12 residues in the CDR3. Germline-derived CDR1 and CDR2 are SQVTM and ANQGSEA. The CDR3 DNA sequence: TGCAGCGTTGACGTGGGGGGCACTGAAGCTTTCTTT. It specifies CSVDVGGTEAFF.

The CDR3 region has the DNA TGTGCCAGCAGCAACCGGGACAGGGAAGCTCAGCCCCAGCATTTT. Its protein is CASSNRDREAQPQHF. The chain has TRBV5-6 and TRBJ1-5; 9 bases agree with TRBD1. Losses at the gene ends were 4 bases for V and 6 bases for J; bases not matched to a gene: 8. The germline V gene has CDR1 SGHDT and CDR2 YYEEEE. The CDR3 has 15 residues.